The present T cell receptor (beta chain) was sequenced within a study of T cells in Graves' hyperthyroidism and ophthalmopathy. Regions amplified from RNA transcripts were the TCR beta CDR3 regions. The HTBI primer set served for first-round RT-PCR of the TCR CDR3. In TCRdb, the multiplex PCR reads were re-called with MiXCR into one record per CDR3 protein. The sample includes 750,000 to 950,000 distinct CDR3 sequences, more than 30% of them seen just once. Stable Graves' hyperthyroidism denoted no ophthalmopathy progression over 18 months. The CDR3 runs 11 residues. V shed 5 bases, J shed 11 bases, and the junction held 3 bases outside the gene matches. Germline values: CDR1 DFQATT, CDR2 SNEGSKA (reference sequence). Study-level results: Ophthalmopathy stood apart from stable hyperthyroidism in a 13 V-J model.

As for this clonotype: Its matching antigen is unknown.

This clonotype was sampled from a man aged 18 to 29 with Graves' hyperthyroidism. V gene TRBV20-1 combines with J gene TRBJ2-6; 7 nucleotides agree with TRBD1. The specimen was blood. DNA of the CDR3: TGCAGTGCTGGACAGGACGACGTCCTGACTTTC. Translated: CSAGQDDVLTF.